This T cell receptor (beta chain) was observed in a study of OX40 agonist ivuxolimab in advanced cancers. Trimming stripped 4 bases from V and 4 bases from J, with 11 bases between. The CDR3 has 15 amino acids. Germline V gives CDR1 SNHLY, CDR2 FYNNEI. This clone was observed once. The data were produced by immunoSEQ multiplex PCR, yet TCRdb's version contains in-frame clones alone and is incomplete. The sample has more than 75,000 clones, about 86% seen once. This chain links TRBV2 with TRBJ2-6; D might be TRBD2 (5 bases). This TCR was sampled from an adult with an advanced solid tumor such as melanoma, head and neck, liver or kidney cancer. Material: CD4+ or CD8+ T cells sorted from blood, obtained in a trial of the OX40 agonist ivuxolimab. CDR3 sequence (DNA): TGTGCCAGCAGTGGAGGCGGGTCCGGGGCCAACGTCCTGACTTTC. Encoded protein: CASSGGGSGANVLTF.